The 21 T cell receptor beta chains given below trace back to one sample, sequenced in a study of cytomegalovirus exposure and HLA in healthy donors. It was with 60 Vbeta and 13 Jbeta primers that the PCR ran. Repertoires were generated with immunoSEQ multiplex PCR, while TCRdb's copy carries only in-frame clones and drops some. Of about 150,000 clones listed, roughly 71% were seen once; the top ten hold roughly 1.3%. Sequenced: PBMCs. These receptors all stem from a woman aged 40 to 55 in good health and CMV-seronegative.

The chain employs TRBV5-6 and TRBJ2-6; perhaps TRBD2 as D (6 bases). CDR1 SGHDT and CDR2 YYEEEE come from the germline V gene. Trimming pared 2 bases from V and 0 bases from J, leaving 9 bases between. The CDR3 is 16 residues long. The CDR3 DNA follows: TGTGCCAGCAGCTTCCGGGAGTCCTCTGGGGCCAACGTCCTGACTTTC. It translates to CASSFRESSGANVLTF.

The V gene is TRBV6-5, the J gene TRBJ1-5; the D gene is possibly TRBD1 (5 bases). Germline lookup yields CDR1 MNHEY and CDR2 SVGAGI. Trimming shortened V by 7 bases and J by 11 bases, and 12 bases separated the two germline ends. The CDR3 is 11 amino acids. This CDR3 reads CASKGLGTQHF. The CDR3 region has the DNA TGTGCCAGCAAGGGGCTTGGCACCCAGCATTTT.

The rearrangement links TRBV7-9 to TRBJ1-2; D possibly corresponds to TRBD1 (5 bases). The CDR3 sequence is 15 residues long. Trimming shortened V by 5 bases and J by 3 bases, and 16 bases separated the two germline ends. CDR1 and CDR2 (germline): SEHNR, FQNEAQ (reference sequence). This CDR3 reads CASSPPGDYHYGYTF. For the CDR3, the DNA is TGTGCCAGCAGCCCCCCTGGGGACTACCACTATGGCTACACCTTC.

The rearrangement uses TRBV28 and TRBJ2-7; D is perhaps TRBD1 (5 bases). This CDR3 spans 13 amino acids. V gave up 6 bases and J gave up 2 bases, with 11 bases separating them. Germline CDR1 and CDR2: MDHEN and SYDVKM. CDR3 protein: CASSAGYPYEQYF. In DNA, the CDR3 is TGTGCCAGCAGCGCAGGGTACCCCTACGAGCAGTACTTC.

This chain uses TRBV9 with TRBJ2-7, with 13 bases fitting TRBD2. The length of the CDR3 is 14 residues. The V gene end was trimmed by 7 bases and the J gene end by 5 bases; junction bases not matched to a gene: 6. Germline-derived CDR1 and CDR2 are SGDLS and YYNGEE. CDR3 sequence (DNA): TGTGCCAGCTCCCCACTAGCGGGGGGGGACGAGCAGTACTTC. Its translation is CASSPLAGGDEQYF.

The chain is built from TRBV7-8 and TRBJ2-3, with 7 bases fitting TRBD2. Germline V gene data show CDR1 as SGHVS and CDR2 as FQNEAQ. With V trimmed by 6 bases and J by 0 bases, 15 bases remained unmatched. The CDR3 is 18 amino acids. CDR3 DNA sequence: TGTGCCAGCAGGGGGGGGTTAGCGGGTTCCTCTAGCACAGATACGCAGTATTTT. It specifies CASRGGLAGSSSTDTQYF.

The chain recombines TRBV5-1 with TRBJ1-1; 9 bases are shared with TRBD1. Trimming cost V 2 bases and J 2 bases; bases outside gene matches: 7. From germline, CDR1 is SGHRS and CDR2 YFSETQ. The CDR3 extends over 16 amino acids. The CDR3, as DNA: TGCGCCAGCAGCTTTATTCCGGGACAGGGAAACACTGAAGCTTTCTTT. This translates into CASSFIPGQGNTEAFF.

CDR3 nucleotides: TGTGCCAGCTGTCAGGTCTCTGGAAACACCATATATTTT. Protein sequence: CASCQVSGNTIYF. This sequence joins TRBV6-6 and TRBJ1-3, with D unresolved. V was trimmed by 8 bases and J by 0 bases, leaving 8 bases between them. The CDR3 has 13 amino acids. The germline gives CDR1 MNHNY, CDR2 SVGAGI (reference sequence).

The chain combines TRBV20-1 with TRBJ1-2; D is ambiguous. There are 11 residues in the CDR3. Trimming removed 1 base from V and 8 bases from J, with 8 bases in between. Per germline, CDR1 DFQATT and CDR2 SNEGSKA (reference sequence). As DNA, the CDR3 is TGCAGTGCTAGAGGGGTCGGGGGCTACACCTTC. Amino acid sequence: CSARGVGGYTF.

This rearrangement joins TRBV4-3 to TRBJ1-1; unclear D gene. The germline gives CDR1 LGHNA, CDR2 YSLEER. Trimming removed 6 bases from V and 4 bases from J, with 15 bases in between. The CDR3 has 14 residues. CDR3 DNA: TGCGCCAGCAGTCAGGTGGGTACTGGCACTGAAGCTTTCTTT. As protein: CASSQVGTGTEAFF.

V gene TRBV7-9 combines with J gene TRBJ2-7; tentatively, D is TRBD2 (5 bases). The germline V and J ends were trimmed by 0 bases and 2 bases, with 11 bases remaining between them. Germline CDR1 reads SEHNR; CDR2 reads FQNEAQ (reference sequence). There are 15 residues in the CDR3. CDR3 in amino acids: CASSLAWGEAYEQYF. CDR3 nucleotides: TGTGCCAGCAGCTTAGCCTGGGGAGAGGCCTACGAGCAGTACTTC.

The chain carries TRBV5-3 and TRBJ2-7, with D unresolved. TRBV5-3 is known as an ORF, though its function is uncertain. The CDR3 extends over 12 amino acids. Trimming left V 2 bases short and J 3 bases short, with 6 bases between. CDR3 protein: CARSLSRYEQYF. In DNA form, the CDR3 reads TGTGCCAGAAGCTTATCCCGCTACGAGCAGTACTTC.

The V gene is TRBV11-3, the J gene TRBJ2-3; unclear D gene. This CDR3 region has 14 residues. Germline-derived CDR1 and CDR2 are SGHNT and YENEEA. The V gene lost 2 bases and the J gene lost 2 bases, with 8 bases spanning the gap. CDR3 region: CASSLTSLTDTQYF. In DNA form, the CDR3 reads TGTGCCAGCAGCTTAACATCTCTCACAGATACGCAGTATTTT.

The CDR3 nucleotides are TGTGCCAGCAGTACACTAGAATTGGAGACCCAGTACTTC. Residues: CASSTLELETQYF. The genes are TRBV7-9 and TRBJ2-5, with D possibly matching TRBD2 (5 bases). Between the trimmed V and J ends, which lost 6 bases and 5 bases, there was a span of 13 bases. Per the germline V gene, CDR1 is SEHNR and CDR2 is FQNEAQ (reference sequence). The CDR3 length is 13 residues.

The sample holds a few counts of this clone. This rearrangement joins TRBV19 to TRBJ1-1; unclear D gene. Germline values: CDR1 LNHDA, CDR2 SQIVND (reference sequence). The CDR3 length is 14 residues. Trimming took off 5 bases at V and 3 bases at J, with 13 bases between the two ends. The CDR3 DNA follows: TGTGCCAGTAGTCCACAGCCAGGATACACTGAAGCTTTCTTT. As protein: CASSPQPGYTEAFF.

This rearrangement joins TRBV6-6 to TRBJ1-4; D gene ambiguous. This CDR3 has 16 residues. Per the germline V gene, CDR1 is MNHNY and CDR2 is SVGAGI (reference sequence). The V end was cut by 3 bases, the J end by 7 bases, with 18 bases between. The CDR3 DNA reads as TGTGCCAGCAGTTATGGTTTGGGAGGGTATGGTGAAAAACTGTTTTTT. As protein: CASSYGLGGYGEKLFF.

This clone was seen more than once but under ten times. The chain links TRBV6-4 to TRBJ2-1, with 8 bases identical to TRBD2. Germline CDR1 and CDR2: MRHNA and SNTAGT. V shed 2 bases and J 4 bases; nucleotides not matched to a gene: 4. This CDR3 has 15 amino acids. The CDR3 is CASSDGGGSYNEQFF. The CDR3 DNA reads TGTGCCAGCAGTGACGGCGGGGGGTCTTACAATGAGCAGTTCTTC.

The genes are TRBV29-1 and TRBJ1-2, with D perhaps matching TRBD1 (5 bases). The germline V gene encodes CDR1 SQVTM and CDR2 ANQGSEA. The CDR3 spans 14 residues. Trimming stripped 1 base from V and 8 bases from J, with 17 bases between. As DNA, the CDR3 is TGCAGCGTTGAAGGATCGGGCAGGGTAGGGGGCTACACCTTC. Residues: CSVEGSGRVGGYTF.

This chain connects TRBV7-6 to TRBJ2-2, with D possibly being TRBD2 (5 bases). The V end was cut by 6 bases, the J end by 6 bases, with 8 bases between. In germline, CDR1 is SGHVS, CDR2 FNYEAQ. The CDR3 loop spans 12 amino acids. CDR3 loop: CASSRSAGELFF. The CDR3 DNA sequence: TGTGCCAGCAGTCGTAGCGCCGGGGAGCTGTTTTTT.

The genes are TRBV6-1 and TRBJ2-1, with D unresolved. The germline CDR1 and CDR2 sequences are MNHNS and SASEGT. The V end was cut by 5 bases, the J end by 8 bases, with 7 bases between. This CDR3 is 11 amino acids long. CDR3 loop: CASSQVDEQFF. The CDR3 coding sequence is TGTGCCAGCAGTCAGGTCGATGAGCAGTTCTTC.

This clone has more than one count but fewer than ten. The chain employs TRBV9 and TRBJ1-2; D remains ambiguous. The CDR3 has 13 residues. CDR1 and CDR2 (germline): SGDLS, YYNGEE. V was pared by 7 bases and J by 0 bases, with 10 bases between. Written as DNA, the CDR3 is TGTGCCAGCCGTGAGAGCCCTAACTATGGCTACACCTTC. Translated: CASRESPNYGYTF.